This T cell receptor beta chain was recorded in a study of blood T cell repertoires in COVID-19. Across the study: Spain, Italy and the United States supplied samples that represented acute and convalescent COVID-19. The analysed material was cDNA or gDNA that came from T cells, B-cell-depleted T cells, or PBMCs.

As processed by the authors: Reference gene primer amplification in the assay estimated nucleated cell counts. The assay was immunoSEQ multiplex PCR, and TCRdb's table has in-frame clones only and misses some. Clone size and the V and J calls come from that table; the DNA yielded D and trimming. The sample lists some 200,000 clones, 80% to 90% occurring once. Between the trimmed V and J ends, which lost 4 bases and 8 bases, there was a span of 26 bases. The germline CDR1 and CDR2 sequences are GTSNPN and SVGIG (reference sequence). This CDR3 has 16 amino acids. This TCR derives from a woman aged 55-69 years who had recovered from COVID-19. Material for sequencing was peripheral blood. V usage is TRBV30 and J usage is TRBJ1-2, with a tentative D call TRBD1 (5 bases). The CDR3 DNA sequence: TGTGCCTGGACCTCCCCGGGAGGGGACCCGGAGGGGGGCTACACCTTC. It codes for CAWTSPGGDPEGGYTF.